These 24 T cell receptor beta chains were all obtained from the same sample, sequenced in a study of CD8+CD57+ T cells in acquired aplastic anemia. It was genomic DNA that served as the template for profiling TCR beta VDJ and CDR3. TCRdb recomputed calls from the reads with MiXCR, one row per CDR3 protein. This table has around 500,000 distinct CDR3 sequences, about a third appearing once. Sequencing was done on patients that had shown CD8+CD57+ cell expansion by flow cytometry. The sample comprised sorted CD4+, CD8+, or CD8+CD57+ T cells (not recorded which) from PBMCs. These receptors were taken from a human donor with aplastic anemia.

Note on this clonotype: A clone one base away is much larger, so this may be a read error. The chain uses TRBV5-8 and TRBJ2-7, with D tentatively TRBD2 (6 bases). Trimming stripped 7 bases from V and 3 bases from J, with 14 bases between. Germline lookup yields CDR1 SGHTS and CDR2 YDEGEE. The length of the CDR3 is 13 residues. CDR3 in amino acids: CASGRRDLYEQYF. For the CDR3, the DNA is TGTGCCAGCGGGAGGCGGGATCTCTACGAGCAGTACTTC.

In its sample, this clonotype was seen a few times. This rearrangement joins TRBV12-3 or TRBV12-4 to TRBJ2-7; 7 positions match TRBD1. V was clipped by 6 bases and J by 2 bases; unmatched bases: 7. The CDR3 contains 14 residues. The CDR3 nucleotides read TGTGCCAGCAGGCCCCAGACAGGGCCCTACGAGCAGTACTTC. Amino acid sequence: CASRPQTGPYEQYF.

The chain carries TRBV6-1 and TRBJ2-2; the D gene is possibly TRBD2 (5 bases). V lost 9 bases and J 1 base, leaving 6 bases between the germline ends. CDR1 and CDR2 from the germline V gene are MNHNS and SASEGT. The CDR3 sequence is 12 residues long. CDR3: CASAGNTGELFF. The CDR3 DNA sequence: TGTGCCAGTGCGGGGAACACCGGGGAGCTGTTTTTT.

The chain links TRBV7-6 to TRBJ1-1; D gene uncertain. Trimming took 1 base from V and 3 from J, leaving 9 bases between them. CDR1 SGHVS and CDR2 FNYEAQ come from the germline V gene. This CDR3 contains 14 residues. DNA for the CDR3: TGTGCCAGCAGCTTAGTCGAGGGTGACACTGAAGCTTTCTTT. Its translation: CASSLVEGDTEAFF.

In its sample, this clonotype was seen a few times. The chain links TRBV19 to TRBJ2-3, with a weak D call TRBD2 (6 bases). The CDR3 runs to 19 residues. Germline CDR1 reads LNHDA; CDR2 reads SQIVND (reference sequence). V was shortened by 6 bases and J by 1 base, with 26 bases between the two germline ends. The CDR3 region has the DNA TGTGCCAGTAGCAAACACAGCGGAAGAGAGCGGAGGGGCACAGATACGCAGTATTTT. Residues: CASSKHSGRERRGTDTQYF.

This clonotype was picked up many times. The chain couples TRBV27 to TRBJ1-6, with D perhaps TRBD1 (5 bases). V was pared by 8 bases and J by 7 bases, with 18 bases between. Germline CDR1 reads MNHEY; CDR2 reads SMNVEV (reference sequence). The CDR3 spans 15 residues. In nucleotides, the CDR3 is TGTGCCAGCGGCAGGGTCCGATTAGACAATTCACCCCTCCACTTT. It is translated as CASGRVRLDNSPLHF.

This clonotype was counted a few times. The chain carries TRBV7-3 and TRBJ2-1, with D perhaps matching TRBD1 (6 bases). CDR3 length: 15 residues. Germline loops: CDR1 SGHTA, CDR2 FQGTGA. V gave up 3 bases and J gave up 0 bases, with 9 bases separating them. The CDR3 here is CASSFRGSSYNEQFF. Here the CDR3 DNA reads TGTGCCAGCAGCTTTAGGGGGAGCTCCTACAATGAGCAGTTCTTC.

Ten or more counts support this clonotype. The rearrangement links TRBV7-2 to TRBJ1-6; D remains unclear. V was trimmed by 0 bases and J by 9 bases, leaving 3 bases between them. CDR1 is SGHTA, CDR2 FQGNSA, per germline. CDR3 size: 12 residues. The CDR3 DNA reads as TGTGCCAGCAGCTTAGCTGGTTCACCCCTCCACTTT. This encodes CASSLAGSPLHF.

This clonotype came up many times. The chain employs TRBV2 and TRBJ1-2, with 9 positions matching TRBD1. Germline V lookup: CDR1 SNHLY, CDR2 FYNNEI. The CDR3 consists of 16 residues. V lost 5 bases and J lost 0; bases outside the gene matches: 7. DNA of the CDR3: TGTGCCAGCAGTATTCTGACAGGGGGTACTAACTATGGCTACACCTTC. Translating it yields CASSILTGGTNYGYTF. Based on the CDR3 plus reference TRBV2 and TRBJ1-2, the full variable domain is EPEVTQTPSHQVTQMGQEVILRCVPISNHLYFYWYRQILGQKVEFLVSFYNNEISEKSEIFDDQFSVERPDGSNFTLKIRSTKLEDSAMYFCASSILTGGTNYGYTFGSGTRLTVV.

V gene TRBV29-1 combines with J gene TRBJ2-7, with D possibly matching TRBD1 (5 bases). Trimming left V 7 bases short and J 0 bases short, with 22 bases between. From germline, CDR1 is SQVTM and CDR2 ANQGSEA. This CDR3 region has 16 residues. CDR3: CSGLASTDTVSYEQYF. CDR3 nucleotides: TGCAGCGGCCTGGCCAGCACGGACACGGTCTCCTACGAGCAGTACTTC.

This clonotype came up many times. The chain carries TRBV2 and TRBJ1-2; D possibly corresponds to TRBD1 (6 bases). There are 17 residues in the CDR3. V lost 1 base to trimming and J lost 0 bases, with 15 bases between them. The germline CDR1 and CDR2 sequences are SNHLY and FYNNEI. CDR3 loop: CASSEELRDTANYGYTF. For the CDR3, the DNA is TGTGCCAGCAGTGAAGAGTTAAGGGACACAGCTAACTATGGCTACACCTTC.

This clonotype was detected a few times. V is TRBV11-1 and J is TRBJ2-2; D unclear. The CDR3 runs to 16 residues. Germline values: CDR1 SGHAT, CDR2 FQDESV (reference sequence). Trimming pared 5 bases from V and 9 bases from J, leaving 22 bases between. As DNA, the CDR3 is TGTGCCAGCAGCCGGGTCACCGACAAACCTCTGCGGGAGCTGTTTTTT. Protein sequence: CASSRVTDKPLRELFF. Full variable domain (remainder filled in from reference TRBV11-1 and TRBJ2-2): EAEVAQSPRYKITEKSQAVAFWCDPISGHATLYWYRQILGQGPELLVQFQDESVVDDSQLPKDRFSAERLKGVDSTLKIQPAELGDSAMYLCASSRVTDKPLRELFFGEGSRLTVL.

In its sample, this clonotype was seen a few times. V usage is TRBV12-3 or TRBV12-4 and J usage is TRBJ2-7; D not certain. V was clipped by 2 bases and J by 4 bases, with 12 bases between them. The CDR3 is 14 amino acids. For the CDR3, the DNA is TGTGCCAGCAGTTTATCTAAAGAGTCATACGAGCAGTACTTC. Protein product: CASSLSKESYEQYF.

The chain employs TRBV18 and TRBJ1-5, with D uncertain. Trimming shortened V by 5 bases and J by 4 bases, and 9 bases separated the two germline ends. CDR1 and CDR2 (germline): KGHSH, LQKENI. This CDR3 spans 13 amino acids. The CDR3 nucleotides are TGTGCCAGCTCATCGGCAGTAAATCAGCCCCAGCATTTT. This gives the protein CASSSAVNQPQHF.

The genes are TRBV12-3 or TRBV12-4 and TRBJ1-1; D not resolved. The CDR3 has 14 amino acids. The V gene lost 5 bases and the J gene lost 1 base, with 11 bases spanning the gap. This CDR3 is CASSALEGNTEAFF. CDR3 coding DNA: TGTGCCAGCAGTGCCCTCGAGGGGAACACTGAAGCTTTCTTT.

In this sample, this clonotype turned up a few times. The chain carries TRBV5-4 and TRBJ1-2, with a tentative D call TRBD1 (5 bases). Between the trimmed V and J ends, which lost 4 bases and 5 bases, there was a span of 18 bases. Per germline, CDR1 SGHNT and CDR2 YYREEE (reference sequence). The CDR3 spans 15 residues. CDR3 residues: CASSVIWGEKYGYTF. For the CDR3, the DNA is TGTGCCAGCAGCGTTATTTGGGGGGAGAAGTATGGCTACACCTTC.

The count of this clonotype is one. The V and J genes are TRBV25-1 and TRBJ1-2, with a tentative D call TRBD1 (5 bases). The germline V and J ends were trimmed by 4 bases and 8 bases, with 11 bases remaining between them. Germline CDR1 is MGHDK and CDR2 is SYGVNS. The CDR3 is made up of 12 amino acids. CDR3 sequence reads: CASSVGDQGYTF. For the CDR3, the DNA is TGTGCCAGCAGTGTAGGGGATCAGGGCTACACCTTC.

V and J are TRBV12-3 or TRBV12-4 and TRBJ1-3, with D perhaps TRBD1 (6 bases). Trimming shortened V by 7 bases and J by 2 bases, and 21 bases separated the two germline ends. The CDR3 consists of 17 residues. In nucleotides, the CDR3 is TGTGCCAGCACCGCCAGAGTGGGGGGCAATCCTGGAAACACCATATATTTT. Its protein product is CASTARVGGNPGNTIYF.

This clonotype was seen many times. CDR3 DNA sequence: TGTGCCATTACAGTGGAGCTTCGGGGGGTATACGAGCAGTACTTC. Its translation: CAITVELRGVYEQYF. V gene TRBV2 combines with J gene TRBJ2-7, with 7 bases lining up with TRBD2. The CDR3 extends over 15 amino acids. Trimming cost V 10 bases and J 4 bases; bases outside gene matches: 16. Germline V gene lookup returns CDR1 SNHLY and CDR2 FYNNEI. Based on the CDR3 plus reference TRBV2 and TRBJ2-7, the full variable domain is EPEVTQTPSHQVTQMGQEVILRCVPISNHLYFYWYRQILGQKVEFLVSFYNNEISEKSEIFDDQFSVERPDGSNFTLKIRSTKLEDSAMYFCAITVELRGVYEQYFGPGTRLTVT.

V gene TRBV25-1 combines with J gene TRBJ1-6; possibly TRBD1 for D (5 bases). The CDR3 sequence is 14 residues long. The V end was cut by 7 bases, the J end by 7 bases, with 14 bases between. Per germline, CDR1 MGHDK and CDR2 SYGVNS. CDR3 in amino acids: CASTLGAGNSPLHF. CDR3 DNA sequence: TGTGCCAGCACCTTAGGGGCAGGGAATTCACCCCTCCACTTT.

The CDR3 DNA is TGTGCCAGCAGACGGACTAGCGGGCTCAATGAGCAGTTCTTC. As protein: CASRRTSGLNEQFF. J is TRBJ2-1 and V is TRBV2, with 11 nucleotides matching TRBD2. The CDR3 is made up of 14 amino acids. With 6 bases clipped from V and 6 bases from J, the junction kept 4 bases outside the gene matches. CDR1 SNHLY and CDR2 FYNNEI come from the germline V gene. The full variable domain, completed using reference TRBV2 and TRBJ2-1, is EPEVTQTPSHQVTQMGQEVILRCVPISNHLYFYWYRQILGQKVEFLVSFYNNEISEKSEIFDDQFSVERPDGSNFTLKIRSTKLEDSAMYFCASRRTSGLNEQFFGPGTRLTVL.

Here the CDR3 reads CASSFFDSGNTIYF. CDR3 nucleotide sequence: TGTGCCAGCAGTTTTTTTGACTCTGGAAACACCATATATTTT. The chain combines TRBV9 with TRBJ1-3; D gene ambiguous. The V and J ends lost 5 bases and 0 bases respectively, with 9 bases between them. CDR1 SGDLS and CDR2 YYNGEE come from the germline V gene. This CDR3 region has 14 residues.

The V call is TRBV5-6, the J call TRBJ2-7; D unresolved. Germline lookup yields CDR1 SGHDT and CDR2 YYEEEE. V was shortened by 0 bases and J by 1 base, with 8 bases between the two germline ends. The CDR3 spans 14 residues. The CDR3 DNA reads as TGTGCCAGCAGCTTGGAAGGGCTGTCCTACGAGCAGTACTTC. It translates to CASSLEGLSYEQYF.

The chain recombines TRBV4-3 with TRBJ1-1; D gene uncertain. The CDR3 consists of 14 residues. The V gene's germline CDR1 is LGHNA and CDR2 YSLEER. The V end lost 4 bases, the J end lost 6 bases, and 15 bases lay between the germline ends. This CDR3 reads CASSPAALMAEAFF. The CDR3 nucleotides read TGCGCCAGCAGCCCAGCTGCGTTGATGGCTGAAGCTTTCTTT.